The rows below give T cell receptor beta chains drawn from one sample of a study of graft-versus-host responses after intestinal transplantation. No antigens are known for them. Using immunoSEQ multiplex PCR, the repertoire was profiled, and TCRdb retains in-frame clones only, with some absent. The sample shows around 100,000 clones, 90% to 95% of them seen only once. Sequenced material: unstimulated CD4+ T cells sorted from spleen or lymph node cells, taken before transplant. The source of these receptors is a human donor who was the organ donor for an intestinal transplant. CDR3s include the opening cysteine and the closing phenylalanine or tryptophan. The order of the fields is V gene, CDR3 length, J gene, CDR3 protein.

>TRBV28|16|TRBJ2-7
CASGKGTGKTWYEQYF
>TRBV5-5|17|TRBJ2-2
CASTPREAGRHTGELFF
>TRBV11-2|18|TRBJ2-1
CASSPQTWTGGPYNEQFF
>TRBV4-3|15|TRBJ1-5
CASSQSTDSNQPQHF
>TRBV5-8|16|TRBJ1-2
CASSFNPDRGGEGYTF
>TRBV18|13|TRBJ2-1
CASSPSGGSEQFF
>TRBV5-1|16|TRBJ2-7
CASSLDMDRMGYEQYF
>TRBV19|13|TRBJ2-5
CASSSGLTETQYF
>TRBV18|13|TRBJ1-2
CASSPDRNYGYTF
>TRBV6-1|11|TRBJ1-2
CAIWGEGGYTF
>TRBV10-3|12|TRBJ1-1
CATLLEGGEAFF
>TRBV13|16|TRBJ2-2
CASSLGQVQNTGELFF
>TRBV7-2|13|TRBJ2-7
CASKQAGGYEQYF
>TRBV28|14|TRBJ2-7
CASSFIGKDGEQYF
>TRBV5-5|15|TRBJ2-7
CASSSRQGTLDEQYF
>TRBV4-1|13|TRBJ2-2
CASSQDRAGELFF
>TRBV10-3|15|TRBJ2-7
CAISESGQGSYEQYF
>TRBV2|11|TRBJ1-1
CASTGTGNAFF
>TRBV4-3|17|TRBJ2-7
CASSQDLGLAGGGEQYF
>TRBV20-1|11|TRBJ2-7
CSAKDEGEQYF
>TRBV19|14|TRBJ1-4
CASSIGRRGEKLFF
>TRBV4-2|16|TRBJ2-1
CASSRTGTGERDEQFF
>TRBV2|14|TRBJ2-2
CASSLGPNTGELFF
>TRBV9|17|TRBJ2-1
CASSVGLAGQGYNEQFF
>TRBV28|15|TRBJ2-1
CASGGADLSYNEQFF
>TRBV4-1|14|TRBJ2-5
CASSQGQYQETQYF
>TRBV9|16|TRBJ2-7
CASSCRPWDSWYEQYF
>TRBV21-1|18|TRBJ2-2
CASSKVGLAILWTGELFF
>TRBV2|11|TRBJ1-2
CASMRGGGYTF
>TRBV28|13|TRBJ1-1
CASRELRNTEAFF
>TRBV11-2|15|TRBJ1-1
CASSFSGGPGTEAFF
>TRBV4-3|15|TRBJ2-3
CASSQGVTDTDTQYF
>TRBV18|17|TRBJ1-1
CASSPPKTAMGNTEAFF
>TRBV18|12|TRBJ2-7
CASSPTSREQYF
>TRBV4-1|15|TRBJ1-1
CASSQVQGEETEAFF
>TRBV7-8|17|TRBJ1-1
CASSLVYQRGMNTEAFF
>TRBV6-6|11|TRBJ2-1
CASSYLNEQFF
>TRBV6-6|16|TRBJ2-7
CASSSPGLAGSYEQYF